One TCR beta chain is described in this entry. Which antigen it targets is not known. An end of the junction differs from the germline gene, which may be a read error. Taken from cysteine to phenylalanine, the CDR3 has 15 residues. Only the CDR3 portion is preserved as DNA: 45 bases, with reading frame beginning at the first base. CDR1 and CDR2, looked up from the germline V gene, are KGHDR and SFDVKD. This specimen comes from a study of tumor and adjacent non-tumor tissue in lung cancer (dated by TCRdb to between 2018 and 2020). Regarding the complete study: Of the cohort, eleven to twelve patients had adenocarcinoma, 2 had squamous cell carcinoma and 1 had small cell lung cancer. The approximately 15 patients were aged roughly 30 to 80 years, included around 10 men and 5 women, and had TNM stage I to III disease. In total, sequencing yielded approximately 130,000,000 productive TCRbeta reads, which works out to an average of about 4.2 million reads per sample. The study compared bulk TCRbeta repertoires from lung tumor tissue and matched distant non-tumor lung tissue of about 14 lung cancer patients. More than 25 paired specimens, one tumor and one normal lung sample per patient, were profiled by TCRbeta CDR3 sequencing.

Library construction relied on multiplex PCR. Instrument on record: Illumina HiSeq 2500. TCRbeta libraries were built by three rounds of nested PCR using primers (Table S4), following protocols modified from ARM-PCR. Before sequencing, PCR products of 200-500 bp were excised from the gel and purified with the QIAquick gel extraction kit. As for the original processing: Reads were cleaned with Trimmomatic, merged with FLASH into complete CDR3 sequences, and assigned to V(D)J germline segments with MiTCR. VDJtools was used to compute clonal diversity as the inverse Simpson's index. A read counted as productive if the sequence was in-frame and lacked a premature stop codon. TCRdb reprocessed the public reads (quality trimming at Q25 with fastp, clone calling with MiXCR) and kept in-frame beta chains. Each entry is one CDR3 protein sequence, shown with its most common DNA and genes. The V and J calls follow TCRdb's processing rather than the paper's. The sample table holds around 70,000 distinct CDR3 sequences, of which about 61% were seen once. Jointly, the top ten make up just over 20% of the sample.

RNA was extracted from bulk unsorted tissue and checked for quality with a NanoDrop ND-1000 and an Agilent 2100. The donors were newly diagnosed lung cancer patients admitted for thoracic surgery in China from August to November 2014 who had not received prior chemotherapy. Patients with previous radiotherapy or chemotherapy, or with another concurrent cancer, were excluded from the study. Surgical tissue pieces of roughly 1-2.2 cm3 were preserved in RNAlater solution and were kept at -80 degrees C until use. Study-wide conclusions, independent of this receptor: Significantly higher TCR diversity (inverse Simpson) was observed in tumor tissue than in normal lung tissue (around 450 vs 150, P = 0.0075, Mann-Whitney U test). Only 15 or so patients were included in the cohort, and the need for larger samples and more detailed clinical data was noted by the authors. TCR diversity was significantly higher in younger patients, and greater tumor TCR diversity was associated with shorter overall survival and shorter disease-free survival. The top 100 clones made up a significantly larger cumulative share of the repertoire in normal lung than in tumor tissue. Peripheral blood was not sequenced, so blood TCRbeta repertoires were not examined in the lung cancer patients of the study. Neither the sequencing platform nor unique molecular identifiers are mentioned in the methods.

The clonotype was recovered from a middle-aged man with non-small cell lung cancer. The chain employs TRBV24-1 and TRBJ2-3, with 7 bases matching TRBD2. Sequenced sample: lung tumor tissue. The DNA reads as follows: TGCTCCACCAGTGAGGGGAGGGCGGGCACAGATACGCAGTATTTT. Translation gives CSTSEGRAGTDTQYF.